This TCR beta chain was profiled in a study of cytomegalovirus exposure and HLA in healthy donors. Findings and caveats of the study: Later genetic work tied a missense DCLRE1C variant to beta-chain V and J trimming.

The length of the CDR3 is 14 residues. Germline assignment: CDR1 KGHSH and CDR2 LQKENI. Trimming shortened V by 3 bases and J by 5 bases, and 13 bases separated the two germline ends. This clone was observed once. Its antigen is as yet unknown. The PCR used 60 Vbeta and 13 Jbeta primers. Original processing methods: The count from a later analysis was some 80 million unique TCR beta chains, some 12 million of them shared. TCRdb keeps only in-frame clones here, not all; method: immunoSEQ multiplex PCR. From that table come the V and J calls and clone size; the DNA was used to work out D and trimming. The table shows some 88,000 clones, with 60% to 70% occurring only once.

The clonotype was recovered from a woman in her 30s in good health and CMV-seronegative. Sample: PBMCs. This chain links TRBV18 with TRBJ1-1, with a tentative D call TRBD1 (5 bases). CDR3 nucleotides: TGTGCCAGCTCACCTCCCTCAGACAGAACTGAAGCTTTCTTT. Translated, it gives CASSPPSDRTEAFF.